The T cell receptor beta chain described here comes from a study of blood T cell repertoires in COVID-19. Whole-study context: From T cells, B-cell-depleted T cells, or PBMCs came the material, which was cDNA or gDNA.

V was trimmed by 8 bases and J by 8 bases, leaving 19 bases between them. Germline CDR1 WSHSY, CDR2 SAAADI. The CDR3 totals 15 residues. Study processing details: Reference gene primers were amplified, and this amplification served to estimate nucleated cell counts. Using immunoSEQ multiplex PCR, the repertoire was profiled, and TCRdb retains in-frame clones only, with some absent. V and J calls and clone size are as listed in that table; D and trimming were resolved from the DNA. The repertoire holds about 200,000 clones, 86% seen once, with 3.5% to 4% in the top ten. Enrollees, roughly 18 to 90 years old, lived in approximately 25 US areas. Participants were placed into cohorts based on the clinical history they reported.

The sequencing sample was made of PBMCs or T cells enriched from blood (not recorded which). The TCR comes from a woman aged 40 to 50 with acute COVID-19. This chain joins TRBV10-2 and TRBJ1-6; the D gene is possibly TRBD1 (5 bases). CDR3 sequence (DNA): TGCGCCAGCTTAAATAGGGGCAGGGCTCATTCACCCCTCCACTTT. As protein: CASLNRGRAHSPLHF.